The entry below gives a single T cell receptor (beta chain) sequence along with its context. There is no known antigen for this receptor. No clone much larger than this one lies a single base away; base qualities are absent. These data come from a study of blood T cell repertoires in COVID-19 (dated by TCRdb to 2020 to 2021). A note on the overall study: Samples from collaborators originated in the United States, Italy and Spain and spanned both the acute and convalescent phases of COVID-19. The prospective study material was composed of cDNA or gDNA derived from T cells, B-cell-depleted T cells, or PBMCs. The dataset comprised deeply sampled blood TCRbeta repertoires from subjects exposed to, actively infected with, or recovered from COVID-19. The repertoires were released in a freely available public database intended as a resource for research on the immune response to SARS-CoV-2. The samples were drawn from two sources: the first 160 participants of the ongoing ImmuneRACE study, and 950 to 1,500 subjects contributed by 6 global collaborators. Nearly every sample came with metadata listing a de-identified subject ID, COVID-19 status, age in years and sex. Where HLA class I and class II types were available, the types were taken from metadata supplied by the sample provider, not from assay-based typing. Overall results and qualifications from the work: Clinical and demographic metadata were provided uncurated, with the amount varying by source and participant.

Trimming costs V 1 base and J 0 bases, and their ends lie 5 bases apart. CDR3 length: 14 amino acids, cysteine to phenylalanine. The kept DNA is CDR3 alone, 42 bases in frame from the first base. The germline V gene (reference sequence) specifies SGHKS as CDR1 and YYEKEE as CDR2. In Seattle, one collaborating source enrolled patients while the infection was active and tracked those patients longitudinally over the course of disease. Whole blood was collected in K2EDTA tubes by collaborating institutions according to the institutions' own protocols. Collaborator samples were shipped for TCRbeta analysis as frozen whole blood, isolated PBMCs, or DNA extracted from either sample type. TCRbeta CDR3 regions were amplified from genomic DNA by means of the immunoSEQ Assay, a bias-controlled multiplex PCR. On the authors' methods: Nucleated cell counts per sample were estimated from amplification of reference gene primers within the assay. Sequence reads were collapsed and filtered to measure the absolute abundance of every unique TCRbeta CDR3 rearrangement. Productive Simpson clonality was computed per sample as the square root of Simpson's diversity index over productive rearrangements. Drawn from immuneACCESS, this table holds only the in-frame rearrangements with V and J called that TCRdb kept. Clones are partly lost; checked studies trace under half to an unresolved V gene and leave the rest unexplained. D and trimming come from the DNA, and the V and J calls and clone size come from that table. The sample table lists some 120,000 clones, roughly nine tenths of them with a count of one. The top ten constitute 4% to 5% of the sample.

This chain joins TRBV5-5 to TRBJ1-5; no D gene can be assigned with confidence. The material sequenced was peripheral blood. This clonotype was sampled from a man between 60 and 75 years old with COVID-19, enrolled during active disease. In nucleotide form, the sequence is TGTGCCAGCAGCTTGATCGGTAGCAATCAGCCCCAGCATTTT. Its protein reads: CASSLIGSNQPQHF.